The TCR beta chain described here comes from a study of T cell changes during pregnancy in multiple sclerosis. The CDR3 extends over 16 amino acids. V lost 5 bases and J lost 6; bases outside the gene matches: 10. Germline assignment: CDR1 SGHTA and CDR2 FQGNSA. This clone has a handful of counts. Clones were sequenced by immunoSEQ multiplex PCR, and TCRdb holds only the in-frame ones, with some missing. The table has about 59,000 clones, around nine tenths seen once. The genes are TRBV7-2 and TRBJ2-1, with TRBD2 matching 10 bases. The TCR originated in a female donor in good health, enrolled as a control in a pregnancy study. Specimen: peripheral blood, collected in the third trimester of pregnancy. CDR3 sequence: CASSRGGTSETNEQFF. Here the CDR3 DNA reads TGTGCCAGCAGCCGGGGGGGGACTAGCGAAACCAATGAGCAGTTCTTC.